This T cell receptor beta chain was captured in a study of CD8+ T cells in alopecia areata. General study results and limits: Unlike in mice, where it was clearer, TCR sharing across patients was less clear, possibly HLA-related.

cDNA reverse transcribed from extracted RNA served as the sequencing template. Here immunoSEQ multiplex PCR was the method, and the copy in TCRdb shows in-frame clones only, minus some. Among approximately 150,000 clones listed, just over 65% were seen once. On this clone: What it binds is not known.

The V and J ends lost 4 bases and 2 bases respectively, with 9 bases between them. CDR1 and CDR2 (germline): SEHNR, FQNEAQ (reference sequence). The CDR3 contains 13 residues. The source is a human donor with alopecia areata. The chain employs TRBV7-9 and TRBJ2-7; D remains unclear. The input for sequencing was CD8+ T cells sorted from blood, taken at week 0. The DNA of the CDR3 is TGTGCCAGCAGCTGGCAGGCAACCTACGAGCAGTACTTC. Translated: CASSWQATYEQYF.